This T cell receptor beta chain derives from a study of blood T cell repertoires in COVID-19. Per the original methods: Amplification from reference gene primers served as the basis for estimated nucleated cell counts. Sequenced by immunoSEQ multiplex PCR; TCRdb stores in-frame clones only, minus some. The DNA gave D and trimming, while V, J and clone size come from that table. The sample holds over 200,000 clones, approximately 90% seen once. With 5 bases removed from V and 5 bases from J, the gap between germline ends came to 11 bases. CDR3 size: 14 residues. Germline values: CDR1 SGHNT, CDR2 YYREEE (reference sequence).

The rearrangement joins TRBV5-4 to TRBJ1-6, with D perhaps matching TRBD1 (6 bases). The sample was PBMCs or T cells enriched from blood (not recorded which). The TCR originated in a man aged 18 to 30 who had recovered from COVID-19. The CDR3 sequence is CASRNDRNNSPLHF. CDR3 bases: TGTGCCAGCAGGAACGACAGGAATAATTCACCCCTCCACTTT.